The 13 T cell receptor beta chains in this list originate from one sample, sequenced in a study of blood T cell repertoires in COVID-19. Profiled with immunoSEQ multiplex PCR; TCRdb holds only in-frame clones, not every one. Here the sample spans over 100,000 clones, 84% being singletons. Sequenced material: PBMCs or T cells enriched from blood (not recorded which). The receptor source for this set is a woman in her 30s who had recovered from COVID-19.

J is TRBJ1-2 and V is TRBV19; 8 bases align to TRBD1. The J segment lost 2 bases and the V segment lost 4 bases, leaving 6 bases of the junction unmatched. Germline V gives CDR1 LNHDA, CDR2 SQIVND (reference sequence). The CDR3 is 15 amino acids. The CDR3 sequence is CASSTRQGQNYGYTF. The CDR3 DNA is TGTGCCAGTAGTACCAGACAGGGGCAAAACTATGGCTACACCTTC.

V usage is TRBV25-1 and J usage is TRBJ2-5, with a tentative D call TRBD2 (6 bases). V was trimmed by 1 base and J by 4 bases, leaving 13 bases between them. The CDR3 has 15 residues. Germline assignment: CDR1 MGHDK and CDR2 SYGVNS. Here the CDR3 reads CASSELGGVGETQYF. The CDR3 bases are TGTGCCAGCAGTGAATTGGGGGGAGTGGGAGAGACCCAGTACTTC.

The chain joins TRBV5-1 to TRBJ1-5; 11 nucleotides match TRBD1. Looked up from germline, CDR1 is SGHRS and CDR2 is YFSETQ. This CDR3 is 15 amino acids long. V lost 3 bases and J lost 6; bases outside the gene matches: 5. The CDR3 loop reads CASSWTGGEGQPQHF. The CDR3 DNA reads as TGCGCCAGCAGCTGGACAGGGGGCGAGGGTCAGCCCCAGCATTTT.

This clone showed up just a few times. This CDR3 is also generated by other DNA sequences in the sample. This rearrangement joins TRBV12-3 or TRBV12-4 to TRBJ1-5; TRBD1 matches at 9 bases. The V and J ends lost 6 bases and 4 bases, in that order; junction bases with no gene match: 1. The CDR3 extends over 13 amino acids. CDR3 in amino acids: CASRGTGNQPQHF. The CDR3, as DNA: TGTGCCAGCAGGGGGACAGGGAATCAGCCCCAGCATTTT.

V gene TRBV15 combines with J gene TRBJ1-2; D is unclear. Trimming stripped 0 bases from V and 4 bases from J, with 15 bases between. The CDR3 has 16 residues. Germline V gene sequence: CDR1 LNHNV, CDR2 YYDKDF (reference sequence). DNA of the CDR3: TGTGCCACCAGCAGAGATCTAACGGAGTCCCCCTATGGCTACACCTTC. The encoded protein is CATSRDLTESPYGYTF.

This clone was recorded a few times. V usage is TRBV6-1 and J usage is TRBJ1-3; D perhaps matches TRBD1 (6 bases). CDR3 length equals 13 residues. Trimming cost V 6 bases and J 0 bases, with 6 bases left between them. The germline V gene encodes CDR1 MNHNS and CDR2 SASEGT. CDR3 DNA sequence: TGTGCCAGCAGGGACAGCTCTGGAAACACCATATATTTT. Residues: CASRDSSGNTIYF.

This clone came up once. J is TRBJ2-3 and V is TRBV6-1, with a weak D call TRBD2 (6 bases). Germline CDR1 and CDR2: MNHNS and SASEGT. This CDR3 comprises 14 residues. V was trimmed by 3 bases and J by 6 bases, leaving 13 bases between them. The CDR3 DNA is TGTGCCAGCAGTGAGTTTCATGGGAGGGATACGCAGTATTTT. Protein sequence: CASSEFHGRDTQYF.

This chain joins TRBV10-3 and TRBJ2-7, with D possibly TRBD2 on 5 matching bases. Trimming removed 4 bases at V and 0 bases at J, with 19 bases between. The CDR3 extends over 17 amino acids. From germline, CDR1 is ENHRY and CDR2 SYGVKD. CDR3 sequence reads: CAISGSPKGGSSYEQYF. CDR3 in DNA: TGTGCCATCAGTGGATCCCCAAAGGGCGGGTCCTCCTACGAGCAGTACTTC.

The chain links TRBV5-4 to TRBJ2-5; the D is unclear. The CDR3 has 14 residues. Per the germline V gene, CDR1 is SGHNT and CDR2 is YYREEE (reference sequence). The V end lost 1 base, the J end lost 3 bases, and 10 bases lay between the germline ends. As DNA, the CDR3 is TGTGCCAGCAGCTTGAATTACGCGGAAGAGACCCAGTACTTC. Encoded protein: CASSLNYAEETQYF.

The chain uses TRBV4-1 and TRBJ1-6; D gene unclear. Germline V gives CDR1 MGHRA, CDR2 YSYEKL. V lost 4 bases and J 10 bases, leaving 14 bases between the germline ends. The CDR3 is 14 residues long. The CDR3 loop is CASSRGIGQSPLHF. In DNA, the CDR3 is TGCGCCAGCAGCCGCGGGATTGGGCAATCACCCCTCCACTTT.

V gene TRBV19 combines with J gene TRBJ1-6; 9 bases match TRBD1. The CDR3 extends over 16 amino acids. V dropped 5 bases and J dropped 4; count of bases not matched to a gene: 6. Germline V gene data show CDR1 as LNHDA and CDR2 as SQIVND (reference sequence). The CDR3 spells CASSDRGMRYNSPLHF. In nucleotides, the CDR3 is TGTGCCAGTAGTGACAGGGGGATGAGATATAATTCACCCCTCCACTTT.

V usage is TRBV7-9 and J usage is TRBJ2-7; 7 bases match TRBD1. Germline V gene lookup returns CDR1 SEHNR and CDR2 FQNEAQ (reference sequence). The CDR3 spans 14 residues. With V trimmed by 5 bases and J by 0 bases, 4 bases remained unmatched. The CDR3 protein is CASSPRTGSYEQYF. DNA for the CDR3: TGTGCCAGCAGCCCCCGGACAGGCTCCTACGAGCAGTACTTC.

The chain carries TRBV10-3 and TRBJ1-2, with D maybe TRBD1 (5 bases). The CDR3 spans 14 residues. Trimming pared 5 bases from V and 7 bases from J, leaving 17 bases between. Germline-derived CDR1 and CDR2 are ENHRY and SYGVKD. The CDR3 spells CAISQGLETFGYTF. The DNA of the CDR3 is TGTGCCATCAGTCAGGGATTAGAAACTTTTGGCTACACCTTC.